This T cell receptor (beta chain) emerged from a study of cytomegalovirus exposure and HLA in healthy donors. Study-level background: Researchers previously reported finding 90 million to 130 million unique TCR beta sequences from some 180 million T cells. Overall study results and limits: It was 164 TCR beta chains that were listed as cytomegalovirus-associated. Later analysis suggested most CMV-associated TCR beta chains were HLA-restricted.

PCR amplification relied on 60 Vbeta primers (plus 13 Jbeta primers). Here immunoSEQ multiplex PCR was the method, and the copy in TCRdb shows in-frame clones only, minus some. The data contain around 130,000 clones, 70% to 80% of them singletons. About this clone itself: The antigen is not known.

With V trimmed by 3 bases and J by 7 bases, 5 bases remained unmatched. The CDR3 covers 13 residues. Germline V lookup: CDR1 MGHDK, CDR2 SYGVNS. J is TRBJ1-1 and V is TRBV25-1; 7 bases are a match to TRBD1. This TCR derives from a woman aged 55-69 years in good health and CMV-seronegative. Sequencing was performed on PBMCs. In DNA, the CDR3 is TGTGCCAGCAGTGACGGACAGGCCTTTGAAGCTTTCTTT. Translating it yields CASSDGQAFEAFF.